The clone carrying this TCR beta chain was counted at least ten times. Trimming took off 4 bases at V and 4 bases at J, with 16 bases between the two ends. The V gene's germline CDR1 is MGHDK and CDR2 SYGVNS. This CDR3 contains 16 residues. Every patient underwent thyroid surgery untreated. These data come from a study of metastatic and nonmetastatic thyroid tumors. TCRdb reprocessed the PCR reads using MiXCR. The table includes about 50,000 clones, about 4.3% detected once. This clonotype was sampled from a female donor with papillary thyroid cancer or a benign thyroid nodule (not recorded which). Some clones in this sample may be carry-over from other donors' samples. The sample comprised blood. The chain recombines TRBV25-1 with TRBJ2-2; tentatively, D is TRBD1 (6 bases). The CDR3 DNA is TGTGCCAGCAGTGGATACAGGGCGTTAACCACCGGGGAGCTGTTTTTT. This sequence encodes CASSGYRALTTGELFF.